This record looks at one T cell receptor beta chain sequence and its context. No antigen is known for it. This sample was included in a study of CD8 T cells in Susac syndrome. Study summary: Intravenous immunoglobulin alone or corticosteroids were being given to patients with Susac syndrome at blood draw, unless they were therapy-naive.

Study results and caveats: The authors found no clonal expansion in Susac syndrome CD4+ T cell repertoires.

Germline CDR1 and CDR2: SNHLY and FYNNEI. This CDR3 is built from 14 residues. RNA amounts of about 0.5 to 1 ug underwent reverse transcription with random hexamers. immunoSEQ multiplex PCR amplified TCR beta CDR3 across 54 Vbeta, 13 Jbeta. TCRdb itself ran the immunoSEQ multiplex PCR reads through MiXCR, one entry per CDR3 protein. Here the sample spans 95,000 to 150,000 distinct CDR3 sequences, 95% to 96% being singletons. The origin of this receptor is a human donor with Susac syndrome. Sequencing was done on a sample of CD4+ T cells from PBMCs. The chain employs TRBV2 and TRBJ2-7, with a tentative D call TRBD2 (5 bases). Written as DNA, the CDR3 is TGTGCTGGGCGAGGGCTACCCGAAACCAGCGAGCAGTACTTC. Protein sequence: CAGRGLPETSEQYF.